This T cell receptor (beta chain) came from a study of blood T cells in healthy people across ages. Germline V gene lookup returns CDR1 SGHTA and CDR2 FQGTGA. The CDR3 totals 15 residues. V lost 2 bases and J 8 bases, leaving 16 bases between the germline ends. PCR was performed a second time for about 6 to 12 cycles using a sample-barcoded 5' primer and a J-beta primer mix. TCRdb re-called the 5' RACE reads with MiXCR, one entry per CDR3 protein. The sample carries 800,000 to 950,000 distinct CDR3 sequences, just under 30% recorded once. The data also belong to a second study, concerning T cells of mothers and their children.

What was sequenced was blood. The TCR comes from a woman between 40 and 50 years old in good health. The chain uses TRBV7-3 and TRBJ2-1; D may be TRBD2 (5 bases). The CDR3: CASSLGLSAAHEQFF. In nucleotides, the CDR3 is TGTGCCAGCAGCTTAGGACTGTCAGCGGCTCATGAGCAGTTCTTC. Complete variable domain (other parts from reference TRBV7-3 and TRBJ2-1): GAGVSQTPSNKVTEKGKYVELRCDPISGHTALYWYRQSLGQGPEFLIYFQGTGAADDSGLPNDRFFAVRPEGSVSTLKIQRTERGDSAVYLCASSLGLSAAHEQFFGPGTRLTVL.